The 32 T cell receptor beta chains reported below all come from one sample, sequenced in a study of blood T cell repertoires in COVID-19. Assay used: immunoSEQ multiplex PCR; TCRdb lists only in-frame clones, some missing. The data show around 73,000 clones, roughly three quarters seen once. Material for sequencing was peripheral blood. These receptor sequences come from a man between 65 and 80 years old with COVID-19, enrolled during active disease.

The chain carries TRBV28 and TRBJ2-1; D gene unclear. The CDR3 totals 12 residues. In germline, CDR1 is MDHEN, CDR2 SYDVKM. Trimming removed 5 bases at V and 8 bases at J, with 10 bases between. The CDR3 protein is CASSLRWYEQFF. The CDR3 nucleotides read TGTGCCAGCAGTCTTAGATGGTATGAGCAGTTCTTC.

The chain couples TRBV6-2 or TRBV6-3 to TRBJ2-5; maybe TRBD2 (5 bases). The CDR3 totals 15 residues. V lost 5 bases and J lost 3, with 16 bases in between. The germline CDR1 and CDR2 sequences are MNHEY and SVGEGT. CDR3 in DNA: TGTGCCAGCAGTCGTGTCCCGGACTGGGAAGAGACCCAGTACTTC. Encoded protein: CASSRVPDWEETQYF.

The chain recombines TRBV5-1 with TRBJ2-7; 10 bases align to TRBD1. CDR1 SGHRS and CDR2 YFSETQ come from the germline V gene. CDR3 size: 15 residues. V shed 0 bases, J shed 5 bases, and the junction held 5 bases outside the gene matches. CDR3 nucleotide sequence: TGCGCCAGCAGCTTGGCCCGGACAGGGGGAAACGAGCAGTACTTC. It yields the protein CASSLARTGGNEQYF.

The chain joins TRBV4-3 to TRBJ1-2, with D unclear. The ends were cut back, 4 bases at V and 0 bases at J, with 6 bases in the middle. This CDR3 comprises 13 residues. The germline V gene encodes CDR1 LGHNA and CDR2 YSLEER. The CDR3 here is CASSLRTNYGYTF. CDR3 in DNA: TGCGCCAGCAGCCTCAGAACTAACTATGGCTACACCTTC.

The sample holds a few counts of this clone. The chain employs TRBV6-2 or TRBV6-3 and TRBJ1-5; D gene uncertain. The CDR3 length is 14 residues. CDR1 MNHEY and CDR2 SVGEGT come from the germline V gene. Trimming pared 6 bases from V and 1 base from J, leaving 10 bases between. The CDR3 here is CASSGTQSNQPQHF. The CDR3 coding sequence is TGTGCCAGCAGCGGCACACAGAGCAATCAGCCCCAGCATTTT.

The CDR3: CASSKLVDEQFF. As DNA, the CDR3 is TGTGCCAGCAGCAAACTAGTGGATGAGCAGTTCTTC. The chain employs TRBV12-3 or TRBV12-4 and TRBJ2-1, with a tentative D call TRBD2 (5 bases). V was trimmed by 6 bases and J by 8 bases, leaving 11 bases between them. The CDR3 runs to 12 residues.

CDR3 residues: CASSQGTIYEQYF. Written as DNA, the CDR3 is TGTGCCAGCAGCCAAGGGACTATATACGAGCAGTACTTC. The chain couples TRBV3-1 (or the pseudogene TRBV3-2) to TRBJ2-7; TRBD2 is a possible D gene (6 bases). The CDR3 consists of 13 residues. Trimming cost V 1 base and J 4 bases, with 8 bases left between them. CDR1 LGHDT and CDR2 YNNKEL come from the germline V gene (reference sequence).

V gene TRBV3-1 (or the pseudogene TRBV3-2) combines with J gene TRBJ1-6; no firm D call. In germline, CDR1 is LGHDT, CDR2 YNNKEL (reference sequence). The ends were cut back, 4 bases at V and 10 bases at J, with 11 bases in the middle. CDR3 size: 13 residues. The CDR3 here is CASSRRAGSPLHF. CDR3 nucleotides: TGTGCCAGCAGCCGCCGAGCGGGATCACCCCTCCACTTT.

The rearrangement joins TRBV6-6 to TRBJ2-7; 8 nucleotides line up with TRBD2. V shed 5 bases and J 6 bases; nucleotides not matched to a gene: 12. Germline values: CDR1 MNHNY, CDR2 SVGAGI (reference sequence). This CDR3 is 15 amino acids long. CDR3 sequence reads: CASSGTSGRPLEQYF. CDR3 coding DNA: TGTGCCAGCAGTGGAACTAGCGGCCGCCCTCTCGAGCAGTACTTC.

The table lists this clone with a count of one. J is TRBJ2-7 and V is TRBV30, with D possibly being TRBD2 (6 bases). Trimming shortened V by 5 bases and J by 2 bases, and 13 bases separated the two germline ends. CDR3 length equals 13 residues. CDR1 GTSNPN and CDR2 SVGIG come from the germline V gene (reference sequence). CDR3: CAWRGTPTYEQYF. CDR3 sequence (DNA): TGTGCCTGGCGCGGGACTCCGACCTACGAGCAGTACTTC.

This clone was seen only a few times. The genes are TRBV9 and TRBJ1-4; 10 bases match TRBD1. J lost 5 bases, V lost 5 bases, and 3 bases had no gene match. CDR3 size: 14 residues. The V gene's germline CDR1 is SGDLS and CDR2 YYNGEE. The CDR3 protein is CASSKDRGNEKLFF. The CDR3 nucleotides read TGTGCCAGCAGTAAGGACAGGGGGAATGAAAAACTGTTTTTT.

CDR3 residues: CASRVFGQSNTEAFF. The CDR3 DNA sequence: TGCGCCAGCAGGGTTTTCGGACAGTCGAACACTGAAGCTTTCTTT. The chain is built from TRBV5-1 and TRBJ1-1; TRBD1 is a possible D gene (6 bases). V lost 5 bases, J lost 1 base, and 15 bases lay in between. Germline V gives CDR1 SGHRS, CDR2 YFSETQ. The length of the CDR3 is 15 residues.

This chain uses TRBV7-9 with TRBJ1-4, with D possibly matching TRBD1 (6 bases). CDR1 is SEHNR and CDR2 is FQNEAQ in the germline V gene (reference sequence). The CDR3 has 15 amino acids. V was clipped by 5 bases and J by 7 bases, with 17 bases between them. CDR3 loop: CASSAGTPGGEKLFF. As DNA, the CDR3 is TGTGCCAGCAGCGCCGGGACACCTGGGGGTGAAAAACTGTTTTTT.

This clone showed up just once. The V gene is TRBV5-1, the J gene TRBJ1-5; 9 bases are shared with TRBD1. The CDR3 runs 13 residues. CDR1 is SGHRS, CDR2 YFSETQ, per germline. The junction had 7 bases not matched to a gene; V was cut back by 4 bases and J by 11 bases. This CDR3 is CASSPGQGEAQHF. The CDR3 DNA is TGCGCCAGCAGCCCGGGACAGGGAGAAGCCCAGCATTTT.

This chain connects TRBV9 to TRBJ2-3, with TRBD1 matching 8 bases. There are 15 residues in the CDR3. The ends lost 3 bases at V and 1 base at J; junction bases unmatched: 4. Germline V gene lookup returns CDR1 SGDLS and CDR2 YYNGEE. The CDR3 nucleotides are TGTGCCAGCAGCGCCAGGGGGCGCGGCACAGATACGCAGTATTTT. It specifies CASSARGRGTDTQYF.

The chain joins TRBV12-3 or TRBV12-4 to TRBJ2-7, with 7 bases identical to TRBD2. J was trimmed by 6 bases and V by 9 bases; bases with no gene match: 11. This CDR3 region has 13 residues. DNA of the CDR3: TGTGCCAGTACGGACCCCCCGGGGGGCGAGCAGTACTTC. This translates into CASTDPPGGEQYF.

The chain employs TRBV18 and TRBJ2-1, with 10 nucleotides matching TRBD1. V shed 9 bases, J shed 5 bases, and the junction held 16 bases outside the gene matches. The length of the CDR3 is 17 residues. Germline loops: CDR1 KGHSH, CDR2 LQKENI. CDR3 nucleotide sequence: TGTGCCAGTAAGCGGGACAGGGGTATTCAGGCTAACAATGAGCAGTTCTTC. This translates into CASKRDRGIQANNEQFF.

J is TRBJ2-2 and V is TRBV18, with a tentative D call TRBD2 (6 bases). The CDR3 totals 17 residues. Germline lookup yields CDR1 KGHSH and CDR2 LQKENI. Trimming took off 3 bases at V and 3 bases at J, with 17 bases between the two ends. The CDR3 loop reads CASSPSSSASYTGELFF. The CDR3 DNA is TGTGCCAGCTCACCTTCCTCTAGCGCCTCGTACACCGGGGAGCTGTTTTTT.

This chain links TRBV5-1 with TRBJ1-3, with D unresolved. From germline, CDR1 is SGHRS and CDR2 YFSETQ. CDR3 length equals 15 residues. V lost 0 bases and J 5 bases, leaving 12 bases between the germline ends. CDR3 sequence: CASSLEGVSRNTIYF. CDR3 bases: TGCGCCAGCAGCTTGGAGGGAGTAAGTCGAAACACCATATATTTT.

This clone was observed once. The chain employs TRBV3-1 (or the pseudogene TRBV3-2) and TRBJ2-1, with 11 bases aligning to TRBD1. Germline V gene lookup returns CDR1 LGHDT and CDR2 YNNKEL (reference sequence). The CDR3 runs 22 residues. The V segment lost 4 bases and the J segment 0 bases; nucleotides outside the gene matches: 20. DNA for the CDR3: TGTGCCAGCAGCCCCCGGGGACAGGGGGTATTGGGGGCCTTGAGCTCCTACAATGAGCAGTTCTTC. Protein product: CASSPRGQGVLGALSSYNEQFF.

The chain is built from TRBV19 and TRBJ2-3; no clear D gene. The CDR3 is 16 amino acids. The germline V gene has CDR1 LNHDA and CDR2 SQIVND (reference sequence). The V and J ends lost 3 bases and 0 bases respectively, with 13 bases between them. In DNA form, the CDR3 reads TGTGCCAGTAGTATGTTTCCCAGAATTAGCACAGATACGCAGTATTTT. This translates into CASSMFPRISTDTQYF.

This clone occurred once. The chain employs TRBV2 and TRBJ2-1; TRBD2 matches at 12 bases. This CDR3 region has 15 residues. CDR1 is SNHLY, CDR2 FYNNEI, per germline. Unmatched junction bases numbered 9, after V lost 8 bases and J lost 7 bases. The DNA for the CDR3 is TGTGCCAGCCTCGCGACTAGCGGGAGTAGTAATGAGCAGTTCTTC. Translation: CASLATSGSSNEQFF.

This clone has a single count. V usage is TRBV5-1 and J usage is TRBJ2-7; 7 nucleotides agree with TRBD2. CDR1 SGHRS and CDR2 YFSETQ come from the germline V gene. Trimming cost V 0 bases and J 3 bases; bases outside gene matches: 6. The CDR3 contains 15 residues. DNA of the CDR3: TGCGCCAGCAGCTTGGTAGTCGGCGGGAGCTACGAGCAGTACTTC. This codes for CASSLVVGGSYEQYF.

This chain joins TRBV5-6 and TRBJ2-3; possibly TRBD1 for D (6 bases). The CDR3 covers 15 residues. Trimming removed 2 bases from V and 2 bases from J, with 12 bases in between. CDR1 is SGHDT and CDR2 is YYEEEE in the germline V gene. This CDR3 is CASSFRGQFTDTQYF. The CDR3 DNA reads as TGTGCCAGCAGCTTCAGAGGACAGTTCACAGATACGCAGTATTTT. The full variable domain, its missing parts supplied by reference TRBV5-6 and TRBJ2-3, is DAGVTQSPTHLIKTRGQQVTLRCSPKSGHDTVSWYQQALGQGPQFIFQYYEEEERQRGNFPDRFSGHQFPNYSSELNVNALLLGDSALYLCASSFRGQFTDTQYFGPGTRLTVL.

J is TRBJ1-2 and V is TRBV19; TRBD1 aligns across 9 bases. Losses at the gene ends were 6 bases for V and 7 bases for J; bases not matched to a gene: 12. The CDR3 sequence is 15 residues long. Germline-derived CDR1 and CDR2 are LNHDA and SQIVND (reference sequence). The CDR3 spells CASSLHSGTGSGYTF. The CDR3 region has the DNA TGTGCCAGTAGCCTTCACTCCGGGACAGGGAGTGGCTACACCTTC.

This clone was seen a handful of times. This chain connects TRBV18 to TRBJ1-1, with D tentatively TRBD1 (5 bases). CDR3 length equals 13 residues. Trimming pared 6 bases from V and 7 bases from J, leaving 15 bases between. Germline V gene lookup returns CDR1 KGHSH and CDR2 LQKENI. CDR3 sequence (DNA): TGTGCCAGCTCCCCCGGGACTCAGGTTGAAGCTTTCTTT. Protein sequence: CASSPGTQVEAFF.

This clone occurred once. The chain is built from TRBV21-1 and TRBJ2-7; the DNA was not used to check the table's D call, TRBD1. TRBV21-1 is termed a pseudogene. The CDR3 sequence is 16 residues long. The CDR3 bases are TGTGCCAGCAGCAATTTAGAGGGGACAGGCTCCTACGAGCAGTACTTC. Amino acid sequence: CASSNLEGTGSYEQYF.

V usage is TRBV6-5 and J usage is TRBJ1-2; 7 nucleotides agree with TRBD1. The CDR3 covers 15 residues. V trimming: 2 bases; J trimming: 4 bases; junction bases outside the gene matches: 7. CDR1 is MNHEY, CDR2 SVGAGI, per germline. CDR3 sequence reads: CASSYAYRGGYGYTF. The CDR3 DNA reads TGTGCCAGCAGTTACGCCTACAGGGGTGGCTATGGCTACACCTTC.

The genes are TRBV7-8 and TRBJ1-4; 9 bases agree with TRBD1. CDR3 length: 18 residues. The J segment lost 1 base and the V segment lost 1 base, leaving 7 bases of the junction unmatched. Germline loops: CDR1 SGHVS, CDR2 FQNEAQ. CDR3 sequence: CASSLVGTGILTNEKLFF. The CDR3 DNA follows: TGTGCCAGCAGCTTAGTGGGGACAGGGATTTTAACTAATGAAAAACTGTTTTTT.

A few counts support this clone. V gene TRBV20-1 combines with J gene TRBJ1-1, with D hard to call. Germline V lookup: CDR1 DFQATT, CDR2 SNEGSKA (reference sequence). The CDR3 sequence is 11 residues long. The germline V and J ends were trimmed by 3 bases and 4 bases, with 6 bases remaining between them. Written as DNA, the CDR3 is TGCAGTGCTAGTTCAGGCACTGAAGCTTTCTTT. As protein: CSASSGTEAFF.

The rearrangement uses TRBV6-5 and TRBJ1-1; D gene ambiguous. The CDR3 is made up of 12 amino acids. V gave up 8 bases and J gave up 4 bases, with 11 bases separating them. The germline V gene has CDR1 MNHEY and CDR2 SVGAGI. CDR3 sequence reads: CASEGLGTEAFF. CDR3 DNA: TGTGCCAGCGAGGGATTGGGCACTGAAGCTTTCTTT.

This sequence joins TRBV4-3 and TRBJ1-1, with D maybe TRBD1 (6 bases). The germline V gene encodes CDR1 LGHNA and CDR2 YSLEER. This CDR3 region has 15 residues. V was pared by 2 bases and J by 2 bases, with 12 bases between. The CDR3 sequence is CASSQSWTVNTEAFF. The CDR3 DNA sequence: TGCGCCAGCAGCCAATCCTGGACAGTCAACACTGAAGCTTTCTTT.